This record concerns one TCR beta chain sequence. Individuals drawn from approximately 22 US areas were about 18 to 95 years old. These data belong to a study of blood T cell repertoires in COVID-19. Study background: Samples came from the United States, Italy and Spain, spanning acute and convalescent COVID-19. The analysed material was cDNA or gDNA that came from T cells, B-cell-depleted T cells, or PBMCs.

The protocol was immunoSEQ multiplex PCR, while the TCRdb copy is restricted to in-frame clones and leaves out a portion. The sample contains over 200,000 clones, about nine tenths of which appear only once. The CDR3 is made up of 14 amino acids. V dropped 7 bases and J dropped 2; count of bases not matched to a gene: 5. Germline V lookup: CDR1 LNHDA, CDR2 SQIVND (reference sequence). This receptor was taken from a man younger than 35 who had recovered from COVID-19. The sequenced sample was PBMCs or T cells enriched from blood (not recorded which). The gene calls are TRBV19 and TRBJ2-3, with 8 bases that match TRBD1. The CDR3 is CASTRTGTTDTQYF. DNA of the CDR3: TGTGCCAGTACCCGGACAGGGACCACAGATACGCAGTATTTT.